This T cell receptor beta chain was captured in a study of graft-versus-host responses after intestinal transplantation (dated by TCRdb to the early 2020s). As for the study more broadly: The transplants that recipients received were multivisceral, liver-intestinal, or isolated intestinal. Graft-versus-host and host-versus-graft alloreactive T cell clones were tracked in the graft, circulation and bone marrow after intestinal transplantation using bulk TCR-beta CDR3 sequencing. Alloreactive clones were identified by sequencing pre-transplant mixed lymphocyte reaction products and comparing them with unstimulated pre-transplant donor and recipient T cells. The cohort enrolled roughly 25 intestinal transplant recipients including one retransplant, and a few patients lacking pretransplant specimens were excluded. Every recipient was given anti-thymocyte globulin induction, then maintenance tacrolimus and steroids for 3 to 4 years. Donor T cell macrochimerism was defined as a peak of at least 4% donor T cells among recipient peripheral blood mononuclear cells. Samples from a few later patients were sequenced in-house on an Illumina MiSeq with MiXCR processing rather than by the commercial service.

The library was produced with the immunoSEQ multiplex PCR assay. In most patients, genomic DNA was isolated using the Qiagen DNeasy Blood and Tissue Kit and sent frozen to Adaptive Biotechnologies for TCR sequencing. High-throughput TCR-beta CDR3 sequencing of genomic DNA from most patients was performed by Adaptive Biotechnologies. The paper's processing steps were these. TCR sequencing data for 15 to 20 patients were retrieved from Adaptive's ImmunoSEQ software; three other patients were processed with MiXCR and VDJtools. To correct CD4 versus CD8 sorting errors, sequences present in both subsets at a frequency ratio below 5:1 were removed. CDR3 nucleotide sequences shared between donor and recipient were removed because their origin could not be assigned. Alloreactive clones required at least 2-fold expansion over unstimulated cells and minimum CFSE-low frequency of 0.002% (template counts) or 0.001% (read counts). Clones detected in sequenced pre-transplant spleen, lymph node, or MLR CFSE-low populations of the donor or recipient were defined as mappable. Cumulative frequency of alloreactive clones was calculated as a percentage of all sequences weighted by copy number. TCRdb provides this immuneACCESS table in a form limited to in-frame rearrangements. Some clones are lacking; in checked studies, under half of them reflect an unresolved V gene, and why the rest are absent is not known. V, J and clone size are those of that table, while D and trimming were read from the DNA. In all, the sample holds 13,000 or so clones, and roughly 30% of those were seen once. Of the sample, approximately 3.2% falls within the top ten clones.

CDR1 MNHNS and CDR2 SASEGT are derived from the germline V gene. Counted from cysteine to phenylalanine, this CDR3 has 15 amino acids. The read is trimmed to its CDR3 DNA, 45 bases read in frame from base 1. V loses 5 bases at its end and J loses 3 bases; junction bases beyond the gene matches: 10. General study outcomes and caveats: GvH clones were detected in recipient bone marrow, and some appeared earlier in ileal mucosa or blood, consistent with an intestinal mucosal origin. In the allografts of patients with donor T cell macrochimerism, GvH to HvG T cell clonal ratios were high. The relatively low number and heterogeneity of intestinal transplant patients limited the conclusions. Peak levels of circulating GvH clones were associated with declines in HvG clones early after transplant.

Interpreted using the paper, the time point label stands for: cells obtained before transplantation from donor or recipient. In the mixed lymphocyte reactions, around 200,000 CFSE-labeled pre-transplant responders were plated with around 200,000 irradiated violet-dye-labeled stimulators and cultured for six to seven days. After the mixed lymphocyte reaction, proliferating CD3+CD4+CFSE-low and CD3+CD8+CFSE-low responder cells were FACS-sorted on a BD Influx sorter. There are a few counts of this clone. No clone much larger than this one lies a single base away; base qualities are absent. Sequenced material: alloreactive CD8+ T cells from a mixed lymphocyte reaction culture, taken before intestinal transplant. In the paper's terms, the cell subset or site label means: CFSE-low proliferating T cells sorted from roughly six-day pre-transplant mixed lymphocyte reaction (GvH or HvG direction). The receptor was isolated from a human patient who received an intestinal transplant. This sequence uses TRBV6-1 and TRBJ2-7; TRBD1 matches 7 bases in the middle. The nucleotides read TGTGCCAGCAGTTTGGGGGCAGGGGGTATCTACGAGCAGTACTTC. Protein translation: CASSLGAGGIYEQYF.